Reported below is one T cell receptor beta chain. Its specificity is unknown. The data derive from a study of regulatory T cells in long-lasting Graves disease. Points from the study as a whole: The persistent group shared some 2,700 public clonotypes, more than the 966 shared by new patients.

Time point defined: newly diagnosed GD, antithyroid drugs for less than 3 months. Preparation of the TCR library used RNA extracted from PBMCs. Building of the TCR beta libraries involved iRepertoire HTBI primers and Arm-PCR of CDR3 regions. TCRdb fed the multiplex PCR reads into MiXCR, producing one record per CDR3 protein. The data show hundreds of thousands of distinct CDR3 sequences, around 16% seen once. Germline loops: CDR1 MNHEY, CDR2 SMNVEV (reference sequence). V lost 6 bases and J 8 bases, leaving 16 bases between the germline ends. This CDR3 contains 13 residues. This sample also belongs to another study, concerning T cells in Graves' hyperthyroidism and ophthalmopathy. From that paper: Exclusion of patients followed from uncontrolled infection, other autoimmune disease, pregnancy or lactation.

The chain joins TRBV27 to TRBJ1-2; possible D gene TRBD1, 5 bases. The source material was peripheral blood mononuclear cells (PBMCs), sampled at new diagnosis, from a patient treated with antithyroid drugs. The TCR comes from a woman aged 35-60 years with Graves disease. The CDR3 spells CASRRDGLGGYTF. The CDR3 DNA reads TGTGCCAGCAGGAGGGACGGCTTGGGGGGCTACACCTTC.